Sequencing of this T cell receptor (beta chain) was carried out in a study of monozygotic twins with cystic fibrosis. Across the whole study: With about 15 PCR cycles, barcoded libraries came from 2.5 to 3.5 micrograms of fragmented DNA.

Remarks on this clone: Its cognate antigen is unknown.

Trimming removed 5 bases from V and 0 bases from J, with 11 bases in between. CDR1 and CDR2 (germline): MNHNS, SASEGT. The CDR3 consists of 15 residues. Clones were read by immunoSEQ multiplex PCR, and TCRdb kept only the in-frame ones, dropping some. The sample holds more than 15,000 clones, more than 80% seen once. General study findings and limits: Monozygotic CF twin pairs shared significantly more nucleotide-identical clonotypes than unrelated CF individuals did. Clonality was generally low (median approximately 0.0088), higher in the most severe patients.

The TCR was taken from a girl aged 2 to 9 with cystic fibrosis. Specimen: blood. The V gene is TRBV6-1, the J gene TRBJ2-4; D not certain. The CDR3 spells CASSSLDLAKNIQYF. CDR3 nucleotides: TGTGCCAGCAGTTCCTTGGACCTAGCCAAAAACATTCAGTACTTC.